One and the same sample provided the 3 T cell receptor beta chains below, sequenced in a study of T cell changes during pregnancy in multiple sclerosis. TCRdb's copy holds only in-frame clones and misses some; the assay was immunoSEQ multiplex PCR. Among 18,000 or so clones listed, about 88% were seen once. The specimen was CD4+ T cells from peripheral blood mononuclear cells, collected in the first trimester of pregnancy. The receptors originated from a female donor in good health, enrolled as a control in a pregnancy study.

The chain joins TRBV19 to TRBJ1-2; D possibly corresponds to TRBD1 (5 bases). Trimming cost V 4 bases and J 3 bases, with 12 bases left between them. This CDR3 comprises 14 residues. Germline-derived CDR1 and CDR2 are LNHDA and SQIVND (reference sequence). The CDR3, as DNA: TGTGCCAGTAGTAGTCCGGGGGATGACTATGGCTACACCTTC. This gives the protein CASSSPGDDYGYTF.

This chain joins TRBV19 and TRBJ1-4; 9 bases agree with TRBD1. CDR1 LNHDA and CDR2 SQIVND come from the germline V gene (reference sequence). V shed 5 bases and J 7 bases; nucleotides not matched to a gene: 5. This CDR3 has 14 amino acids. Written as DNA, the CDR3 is TGTGCCAGTAGTGAACAGGGGGCTCGTGAAAAACTGTTTTTT. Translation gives CASSEQGAREKLFF.

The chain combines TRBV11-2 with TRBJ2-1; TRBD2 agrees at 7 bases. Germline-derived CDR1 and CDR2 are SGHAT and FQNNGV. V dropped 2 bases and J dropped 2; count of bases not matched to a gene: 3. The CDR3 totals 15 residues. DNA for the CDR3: TGTGCCAGCAGCTTAAGTCTAGCGGCCTACAATGAGCAGTTCTTC. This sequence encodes CASSLSLAAYNEQFF.